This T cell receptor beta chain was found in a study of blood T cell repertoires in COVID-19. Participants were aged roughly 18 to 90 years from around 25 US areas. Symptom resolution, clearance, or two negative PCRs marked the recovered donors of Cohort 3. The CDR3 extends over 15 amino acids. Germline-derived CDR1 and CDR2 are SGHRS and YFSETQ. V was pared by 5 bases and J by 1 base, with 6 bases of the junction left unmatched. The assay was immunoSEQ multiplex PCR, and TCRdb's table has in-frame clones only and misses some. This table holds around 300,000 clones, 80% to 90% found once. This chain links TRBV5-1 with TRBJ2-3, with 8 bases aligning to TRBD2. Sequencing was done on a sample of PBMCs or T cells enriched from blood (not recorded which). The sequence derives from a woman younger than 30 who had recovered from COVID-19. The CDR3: CASSPGGLGTDTQYF. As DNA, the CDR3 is TGCGCCAGCAGTCCCGGGGGACTAGGCACAGATACGCAGTATTTT.